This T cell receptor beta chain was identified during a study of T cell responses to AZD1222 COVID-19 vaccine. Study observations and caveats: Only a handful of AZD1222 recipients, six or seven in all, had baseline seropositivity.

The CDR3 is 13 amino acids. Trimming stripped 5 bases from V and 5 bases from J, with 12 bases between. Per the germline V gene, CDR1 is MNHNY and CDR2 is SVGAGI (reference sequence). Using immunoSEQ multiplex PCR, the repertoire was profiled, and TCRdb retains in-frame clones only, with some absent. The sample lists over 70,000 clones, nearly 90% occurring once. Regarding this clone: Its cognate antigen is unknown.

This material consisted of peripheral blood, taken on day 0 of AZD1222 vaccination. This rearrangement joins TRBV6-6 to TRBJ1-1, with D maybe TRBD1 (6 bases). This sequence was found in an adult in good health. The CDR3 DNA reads TGTGCCAGCAGTGCAGGGGCGTGGACTGAAGCTTTCTTT. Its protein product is CASSAGAWTEAFF.